This is a list of T cell receptor beta chains from one sample in a study of cytomegalovirus exposure and HLA in healthy donors. The data were produced by immunoSEQ multiplex PCR, yet TCRdb's version contains in-frame clones alone and is incomplete. The table includes fewer than 150,000 clones, 77% detected once. Material: PBMCs. These receptors came from a human donor in good health. CDR3s include the opening cysteine and the closing phenylalanine or tryptophan. A D gene is named only where the DNA matches it firmly. The listing skips clone size in some rows; elsewhere it reads once, few, many or a size class.

V gene: TRBV25-1
clone size: -
J gene: TRBJ2-7
D gene: TRBD2
CDR3 protein: CASSDSGTSGYEQYF
CDR3 DNA: TGTGCCAGCAGTGACTCCGGGACTAGCGGTTACGAGCAGTACTTC

V gene: TRBV6-1
clone size: -
J gene: TRBJ1-4
D gene: -
CDR3 protein: CASSKTREANEKLFF
CDR3 DNA: TGTGCCAGCAGTAAGACCAGAGAGGCTAATGAAAAACTGTTTTTT

V gene: TRBV19
clone size: -
J gene: TRBJ1-5
D gene: -
CDR3 protein: CASSIRDSNQPQHF
CDR3 DNA: TGTGCCAGTAGTATTCGAGATAGCAATCAGCCCCAGCATTTT

V gene: TRBV6-5
clone size: -
J gene: TRBJ2-2
D gene: -
CDR3 protein: CASSYSTGYGELFF
CDR3 DNA: TGTGCCAGCAGTTACTCAACAGGGTACGGGGAGCTGTTTTTT

V gene: TRBV7-8
clone size: -
J gene: TRBJ2-3
D gene: TRBD1
CDR3 protein: CASSLGGTVSTDTQYF
CDR3 DNA: TGTGCCAGCAGCTTAGGGGGGACAGTTAGCACAGATACGCAGTATTTT

V gene: TRBV11-2
clone size: -
J gene: TRBJ2-7
D gene: -
CDR3 protein: CASSSGQYEQYF
CDR3 DNA: TGTGCCAGCAGCTCTGGACAGTACGAGCAGTACTTC

V gene: TRBV19
clone size: -
J gene: TRBJ2-7
D gene: TRBD1
CDR3 protein: CASSMARNTRDRLAYEQYF
CDR3 DNA: TGTGCCAGTAGTATGGCCCGAAATACAAGGGACAGACTCGCCTACGAGCAGTACTTC

V gene: TRBV2
clone size: -
J gene: TRBJ1-2
D gene: TRBD1
CDR3 protein: CASSINRGNYGYTF
CDR3 DNA: TGTGCCAGCAGTATCAACAGGGGGAACTATGGCTACACCTTC

V gene: TRBV30
clone size: once
J gene: TRBJ2-7
D gene: TRBD1
CDR3 protein: CAWSVLGQGLGEQYF
CDR3 DNA: TGTGCCTGGAGTGTACTGGGACAGGGGTTGGGCGAGCAGTACTTC

V gene: TRBV5-6
clone size: -
J gene: TRBJ1-5
D gene: TRBD1
CDR3 protein: CASSPGTGGSQPQHF
CDR3 DNA: TGTGCCAGCAGCCCGGGGACAGGGGGTAGTCAGCCCCAGCATTTT

V gene: TRBV6-6
clone size: -
J gene: TRBJ2-7
D gene: TRBD1
CDR3 protein: CASRDRDRVSHEQYF
CDR3 DNA: TGTGCCAGCAGGGACCGTGACAGGGTTTCCCACGAGCAGTACTTC

V gene: TRBV6-1
clone size: -
J gene: TRBJ1-6
D gene: -
CDR3 protein: CASSGAIWPPLHF
CDR3 DNA: TGTGCCAGCAGTGGGGCCATTTGGCCACCCCTCCACTTT

V gene: TRBV6-6
clone size: -
J gene: TRBJ1-2
D gene: TRBD1
CDR3 protein: CASNRARGIDGYTF
CDR3 DNA: TGTGCCAGCAATAGGGCCAGGGGGATCGATGGCTACACCTTC

V gene: TRBV30
clone size: -
J gene: TRBJ2-5
D gene: -
CDR3 protein: CAWSVSAQETQYF
CDR3 DNA: TGTGCCTGGAGTGTTAGCGCCCAAGAGACCCAGTACTTC

V gene: TRBV2
clone size: -
J gene: TRBJ2-7
D gene: -
CDR3 protein: CASRDFLSRNEQYF
CDR3 DNA: TGTGCCAGCAGGGACTTCCTGAGCCGTAACGAGCAGTACTTC

V gene: TRBV5-1
clone size: -
J gene: TRBJ1-3
D gene: -
CDR3 protein: CASSLLGEQGSTIYF
CDR3 DNA: TGCGCCAGCAGCTTGCTGGGGGAACAGGGAAGCACCATATATTTT

V gene: TRBV5-6
clone size: -
J gene: TRBJ2-1
D gene: TRBD2
CDR3 protein: CASSFTSGVYNEQFF
CDR3 DNA: TGTGCCAGCAGCTTTACTAGCGGAGTTTACAATGAGCAGTTCTTC

V gene: TRBV18
clone size: -
J gene: TRBJ1-1
D gene: -
CDR3 protein: CASSPGQQEAFF
CDR3 DNA: TGTGCCAGCTCACCAGGGCAGCAAGAAGCTTTCTTT

V gene: TRBV19
clone size: -
J gene: TRBJ1-5
D gene: TRBD1
CDR3 protein: CASSPGQGNQPQHF
CDR3 DNA: TGTGCCAGTAGTCCGGGACAGGGCAATCAGCCCCAGCATTTT

V gene: TRBV19
clone size: -
J gene: TRBJ1-3
D gene: -
CDR3 protein: CASIRIKGPSGNTIYF
CDR3 DNA: TGTGCCAGTATCAGGATCAAAGGCCCCTCTGGAAACACCATATATTTT

V gene: TRBV11-1
clone size: -
J gene: TRBJ2-7
D gene: -
CDR3 protein: CASSRRDSTSTNEQYF
CDR3 DNA: TGTGCCAGCAGCCGGCGGGACTCGACTAGTACCAACGAGCAGTACTTC

V gene: TRBV28
clone size: -
J gene: TRBJ2-7
D gene: TRBD2
CDR3 protein: CASSQPSGNYEQYF
CDR3 DNA: TGTGCCAGCAGTCAGCCTAGCGGGAACTACGAGCAGTACTTC

V gene: TRBV7-6
clone size: few
J gene: TRBJ1-5
D gene: -
CDR3 protein: CASSPGASSNQPQHF
CDR3 DNA: TGTGCCAGCAGTCCTGGGGCCAGCTCAAATCAGCCCCAGCATTTT

V gene: TRBV5-3
clone size: -
J gene: TRBJ2-4
D gene: -
CDR3 protein: CARSKDSTGRPLAKNIQYF
CDR3 DNA: TGTGCCAGAAGCAAGGACTCCACCGGCAGACCTCTAGCCAAAAACATTCAGTACTTC

V gene: TRBV5-6
clone size: -
J gene: TRBJ1-1
D gene: -
CDR3 protein: CASSSAFEGAFF
CDR3 DNA: TGTGCCAGCAGCTCGGCCTTCGAGGGAGCTTTCTTT

V gene: TRBV2
clone size: -
J gene: TRBJ1-1
D gene: -
CDR3 protein: CASSERQTIMNTEAFF
CDR3 DNA: TGTGCCAGCAGTGAAAGACAGACGATCATGAACACTGAAGCTTTCTTT

V gene: TRBV18
clone size: -
J gene: TRBJ1-3
D gene: -
CDR3 protein: CASSPETGSGNTIYF
CDR3 DNA: TGTGCCAGCTCACCAGAAACAGGCTCTGGAAACACCATATATTTT

V gene: TRBV10-1
clone size: -
J gene: TRBJ1-1
D gene: TRBD1
CDR3 protein: CASSEGGQGGDTEAFF
CDR3 DNA: TGCGCCAGCAGTGAAGGTGGACAGGGAGGGGACACTGAAGCTTTCTTT

V gene: TRBV5-1
clone size: -
J gene: TRBJ2-6
D gene: -
CDR3 protein: CASRPGNSGANVLTF
CDR3 DNA: TGCGCCAGCAGACCAGGGAATTCTGGGGCCAACGTCCTGACTTTC

V gene: TRBV7-8
clone size: few
J gene: TRBJ1-3
D gene: TRBD1
CDR3 protein: CASSASGQVHGNTIYF
CDR3 DNA: TGTGCCAGCAGCGCGAGTGGACAGGTTCATGGAAACACCATATATTTT

V gene: TRBV19
clone size: -
J gene: TRBJ1-1
D gene: -
CDR3 protein: CASSIRGGRGTEAFF
CDR3 DNA: TGTGCCAGTAGTATCCGTGGGGGCCGGGGCACTGAAGCTTTCTTT

V gene: TRBV28
clone size: -
J gene: TRBJ1-6
D gene: -
CDR3 protein: CASSGDSPAGNSPLHF
CDR3 DNA: TGTGCCAGCAGTGGGGACTCCCCCGCTGGGAATTCACCCCTCCACTTT

V gene: TRBV6-6
clone size: -
J gene: TRBJ2-5
D gene: TRBD2
CDR3 protein: CASTGTSGSGWETQYF
CDR3 DNA: TGTGCCAGCACTGGGACTAGCGGGAGCGGGTGGGAGACCCAGTACTTC

V gene: TRBV9
clone size: -
J gene: TRBJ2-1
D gene: TRBD2
CDR3 protein: CASSVGGLGNNEQFF
CDR3 DNA: TGTGCCAGCAGCGTAGGAGGACTAGGCAACAATGAGCAGTTCTTC

V gene: TRBV11-2
clone size: -
J gene: TRBJ2-5
D gene: TRBD1
CDR3 protein: CASSMRTGGSREQYF
CDR3 DNA: TGTGCCAGCAGCATGAGGACAGGGGGCTCAAGGGAGCAGTACTTC